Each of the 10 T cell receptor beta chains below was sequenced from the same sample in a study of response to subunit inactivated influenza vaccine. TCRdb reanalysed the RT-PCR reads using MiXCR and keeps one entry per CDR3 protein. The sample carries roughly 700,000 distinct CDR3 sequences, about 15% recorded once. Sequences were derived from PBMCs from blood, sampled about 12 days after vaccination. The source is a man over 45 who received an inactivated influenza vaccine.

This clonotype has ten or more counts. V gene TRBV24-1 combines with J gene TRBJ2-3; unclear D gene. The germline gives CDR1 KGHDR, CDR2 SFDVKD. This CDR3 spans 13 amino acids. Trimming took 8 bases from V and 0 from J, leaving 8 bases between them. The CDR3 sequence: CATKDTSTDTQYF. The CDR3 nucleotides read TGTGCCACCAAGGATACTAGCACAGATACGCAGTATTTT.

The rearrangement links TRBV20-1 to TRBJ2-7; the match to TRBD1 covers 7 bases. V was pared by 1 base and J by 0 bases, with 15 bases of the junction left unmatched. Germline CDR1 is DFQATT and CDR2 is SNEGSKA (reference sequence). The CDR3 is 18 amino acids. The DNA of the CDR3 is TGCAGTGCTAGAGGAGCCCGGGACAGCGTCACGATCTCCTACGAGCAGTACTTC. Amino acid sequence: CSARGARDSVTISYEQYF.

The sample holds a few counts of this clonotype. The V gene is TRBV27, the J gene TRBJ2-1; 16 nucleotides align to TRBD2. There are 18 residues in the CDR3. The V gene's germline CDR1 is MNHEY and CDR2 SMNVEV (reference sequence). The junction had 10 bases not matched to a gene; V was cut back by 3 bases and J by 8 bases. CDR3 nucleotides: TGTGCCAGCAGTTTTCGACCGGGACTAGCGGGAGGGCCGGATGAGCAGTTCTTC. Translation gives CASSFRPGLAGGPDEQFF.

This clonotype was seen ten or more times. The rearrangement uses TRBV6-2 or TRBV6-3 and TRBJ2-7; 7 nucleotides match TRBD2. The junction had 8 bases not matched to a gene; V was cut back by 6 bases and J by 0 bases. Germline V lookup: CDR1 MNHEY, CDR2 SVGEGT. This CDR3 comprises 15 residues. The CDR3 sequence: CASRLQRGVSYEQYF. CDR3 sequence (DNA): TGTGCCAGCAGACTCCAGCGGGGAGTCTCCTACGAGCAGTACTTC.

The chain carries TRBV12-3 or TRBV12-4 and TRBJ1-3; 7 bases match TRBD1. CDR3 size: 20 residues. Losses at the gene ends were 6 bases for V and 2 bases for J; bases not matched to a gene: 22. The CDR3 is CASSLPRQGLLVGPGNTIYF. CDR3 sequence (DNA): TGTGCCAGCAGCCTACCGCGACAGGGCCTCTTAGTAGGTCCTGGAAACACCATATATTTT.

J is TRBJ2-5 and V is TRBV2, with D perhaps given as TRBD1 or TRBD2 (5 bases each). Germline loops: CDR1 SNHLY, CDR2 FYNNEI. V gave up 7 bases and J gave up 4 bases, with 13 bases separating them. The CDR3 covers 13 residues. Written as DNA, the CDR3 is TGTGCCAGCACGGGGCTCGGAAGAGAGACCCAGTACTTC. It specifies CASTGLGRETQYF.

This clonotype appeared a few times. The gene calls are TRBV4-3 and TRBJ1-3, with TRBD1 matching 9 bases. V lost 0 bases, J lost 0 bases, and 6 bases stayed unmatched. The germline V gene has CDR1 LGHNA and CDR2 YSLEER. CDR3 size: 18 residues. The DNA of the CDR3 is TGCGCCAGCAGCCAAGATGGGACAGGGCATTACTCTGGAAACACCATATATTTT. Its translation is CASSQDGTGHYSGNTIYF.

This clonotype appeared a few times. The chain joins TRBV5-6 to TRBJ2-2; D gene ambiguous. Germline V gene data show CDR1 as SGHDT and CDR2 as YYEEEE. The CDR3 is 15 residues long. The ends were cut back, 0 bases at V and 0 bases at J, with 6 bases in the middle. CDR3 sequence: CASSLGHSNTGELFF. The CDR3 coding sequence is TGTGCCAGCAGCTTGGGGCACTCGAACACCGGGGAGCTGTTTTTT.

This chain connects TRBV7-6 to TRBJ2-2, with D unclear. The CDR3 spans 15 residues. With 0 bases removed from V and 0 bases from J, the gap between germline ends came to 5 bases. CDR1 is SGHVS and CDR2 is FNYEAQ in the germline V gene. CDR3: CASSLAHANTGELFF. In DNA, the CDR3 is TGTGCCAGCAGCTTAGCTCATGCGAACACCGGGGAGCTGTTTTTT. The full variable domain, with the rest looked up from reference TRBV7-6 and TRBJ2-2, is GAGVSQSPRYKVTKRGQDVALRCDPISGHVSLYWYRQALGQGPEFLTYFNYEAQQDKSGLPNDRFSAERPEGSISTLTIQRTEQRDSAMYRCASSLAHANTGELFFGEGSRLTVL.

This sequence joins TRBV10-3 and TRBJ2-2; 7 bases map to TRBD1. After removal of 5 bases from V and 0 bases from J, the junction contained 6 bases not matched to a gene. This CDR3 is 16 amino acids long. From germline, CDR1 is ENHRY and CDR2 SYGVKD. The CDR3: CAISSGTAANTGELFF. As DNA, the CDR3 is TGTGCCATCAGTTCCGGGACAGCAGCGAACACCGGGGAGCTGTTTTTT.